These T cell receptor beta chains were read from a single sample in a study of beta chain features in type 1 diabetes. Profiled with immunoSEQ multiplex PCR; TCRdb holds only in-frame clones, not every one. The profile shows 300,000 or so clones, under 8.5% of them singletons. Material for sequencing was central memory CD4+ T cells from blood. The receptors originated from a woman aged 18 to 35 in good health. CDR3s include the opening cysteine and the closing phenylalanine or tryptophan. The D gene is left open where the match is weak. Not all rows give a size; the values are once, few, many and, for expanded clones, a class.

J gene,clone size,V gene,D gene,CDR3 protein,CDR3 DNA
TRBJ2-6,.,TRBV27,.,CASSRTAGANVLTF,TGTGCCAGCAGCCGGACGGCTGGGGCCAACGTCCTGACTTTC
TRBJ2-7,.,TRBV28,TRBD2,CASSPLGGLAGGDRGEQYF,TGTGCCAGCAGTCCCTTGGGTGGGCTAGCGGGAGGGGATCGCGGCGAGCAGTACTTC
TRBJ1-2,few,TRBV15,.,CATSRDAGTAGYTF,TGTGCCACCAGCAGAGACGCCGGGACTGCTGGCTACACCTTC
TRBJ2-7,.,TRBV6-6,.,CASRNRDSYEQYF,TGTGCCAGCAGAAACAGGGACTCCTACGAGCAGTACTTC
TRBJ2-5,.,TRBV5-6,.,CASSPTGSQETQYF,TGTGCCAGCAGCCCAACAGGGAGCCAAGAGACCCAGTACTTC
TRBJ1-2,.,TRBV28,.,CASSTVLLGNYGYTF,TGTGCCAGCAGCACCGTGCTTCTGGGGAACTATGGCTACACCTTC
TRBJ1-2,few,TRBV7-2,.,CASSQDQVGGYGYTF,TGTGCCAGCAGCCAAGATCAAGTGGGTGGCTATGGCTACACCTTC
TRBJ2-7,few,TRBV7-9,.,CASSLVPSANYEQYF,TGTGCCAGCAGCTTAGTGCCTAGCGCGAACTACGAGCAGTACTTC
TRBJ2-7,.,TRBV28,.,CASSYPGLGYEQYF,TGTGCCAGCAGCTACCCGGGATTGGGGTACGAGCAGTACTTC
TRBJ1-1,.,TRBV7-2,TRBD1,CASRRQGDTEAFF,TGTGCCAGCAGACGTCAGGGGGACACTGAAGCTTTCTTT
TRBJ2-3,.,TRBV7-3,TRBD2,CASSPRGGRTDTQYF,TGTGCCAGCAGCCCTAGGGGCGGGAGAACAGATACGCAGTATTTT
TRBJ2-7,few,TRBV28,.,CASRVQGLPSVEQYF,TGTGCCAGCAGGGTACAAGGACTCCCCTCTGTCGAGCAGTACTTC
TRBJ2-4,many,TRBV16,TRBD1,CASSPLPGGVAKNIQYF,TGTGCCAGCAGCCCTCTCCCAGGGGGAGTAGCCAAAAACATTCAGTACTTC
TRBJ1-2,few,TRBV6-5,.,CASSYSFPGAYGYTF,TGTGCCAGCAGTTACTCGTTCCCCGGGGCCTATGGCTACACCTTC
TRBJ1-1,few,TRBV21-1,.,CASSKRWGLGQRSCYQNTEAFF,TGTGCCAGCAGCAAAAGATGGGGTCTGGGACAGCGGTCTTGTTACCAAAACACTGAAGCTTTCTTT
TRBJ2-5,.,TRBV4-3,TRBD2,CASSQGTSGRAGETQYF,TGCGCCAGCAGCCAAGGAACTAGCGGGAGGGCCGGAGAGACCCAGTACTTC
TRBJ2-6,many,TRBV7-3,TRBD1,CASSPPGQANGANVLTF,TGTGCCAGCAGCCCTCCGGGACAGGCGAACGGGGCCAACGTCCTGACTTTC
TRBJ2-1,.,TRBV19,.,CASSMGSSVPYNEQFF,TGTGCCAGTAGTATGGGCAGCAGCGTGCCCTACAATGAGCAGTTCTTC
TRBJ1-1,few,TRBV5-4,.,CASSLYSGKANTEAFF,TGTGCCAGCAGCTTGTATTCCGGGAAAGCGAACACTGAAGCTTTCTTT
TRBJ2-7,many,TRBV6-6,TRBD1,CASSQGQWDYEQYF,TGTGCCAGCAGTCAGGGACAGTGGGACTACGAGCAGTACTTC
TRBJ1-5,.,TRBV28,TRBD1,CASSSLGTGDNQPQHF,TGTGCCAGCAGTTCCCTTGGGACAGGGGACAATCAGCCCCAGCATTTT
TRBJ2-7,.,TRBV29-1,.,CAFLGSRSYEQYF,TGCGCCTTCCTGGGATCGCGCTCCTACGAGCAGTACTTC
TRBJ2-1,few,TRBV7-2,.,CASSFDRDYNEQFF,TGTGCCAGCAGCTTTGACCGGGATTACAATGAGCAGTTCTTC
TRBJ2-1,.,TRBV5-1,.,CASSLAIGISGGEQFF,TGCGCCAGCAGCTTGGCCATCGGTATTAGCGGTGGTGAGCAGTTCTTC
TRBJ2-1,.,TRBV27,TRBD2,CASRGWEGSYNEQFF,TGTGCCAGCAGAGGGTGGGAGGGATCCTACAATGAGCAGTTCTTC
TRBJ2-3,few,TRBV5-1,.,CASSQGRSTDTQYF,TGCGCCAGCAGCCAGGGTCGAAGCACAGATACGCAGTATTTT
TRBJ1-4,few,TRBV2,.,CASSEANAGEKLFF,TGTGCCAGCAGTGAAGCGAATGCAGGTGAAAAACTGTTTTTT
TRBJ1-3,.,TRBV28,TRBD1,CASSLVGTASSGNTIYF,TGTGCCAGCAGTTTAGTTGGGACAGCAAGCTCTGGAAACACCATATATTTT
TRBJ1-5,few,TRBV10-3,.,CAISREANQPQHF,TGTGCCATCAGCAGGGAGGCCAATCAGCCCCAGCATTTT
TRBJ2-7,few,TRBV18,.,CASSPPGPTRTYEQYF,TGTGCCAGCTCACCACCGGGCCCTACTAGAACCTACGAGCAGTACTTC
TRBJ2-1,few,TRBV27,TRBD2,CASTLRSGSAYNEQFF,TGTGCCAGCACCCTGAGGAGCGGGAGTGCTTACAATGAGCAGTTCTTC
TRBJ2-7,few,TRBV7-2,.,CASSPPGLHYEQYF,TGTGCCAGCAGCCCCCCCGGGCTTCACTACGAGCAGTACTTC
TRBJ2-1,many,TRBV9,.,CASSPQPKDEQFF,TGTGCCAGCAGCCCTCAACCGAAGGATGAGCAGTTCTTC